The 32 T cell receptor beta chains below come from one sample, sequenced in a study of CD8+ T cells in alopecia areata. Following extraction, RNA underwent reverse transcription to cDNA, which served as the sequencing template. Libraries were prepared by immunoSEQ multiplex PCR; TCRdb keeps only in-frame clonotypes and omits some of them. Of about 220,000 clones in the sample, under 60% were seen once. The treatment was: oral pan-JAK inhibitor, 5-10 mg twice daily. The sample here was CD4+ T cells sorted from blood, taken at week 4, from a patient treated with tofacitinib. The receptors were gathered from a human donor with alopecia areata.

Comments on this clone: The sample carries other DNA sequences with the same CDR3. J is TRBJ2-5 and V is TRBV18, with D perhaps given as TRBD1 or TRBD2 (5 bases each). The V end lost 2 bases, the J end lost 1 base, and 5 bases lay between the germline ends. The CDR3 consists of 13 residues. Germline V gives CDR1 KGHSH, CDR2 LQKENI. The CDR3 DNA sequence: TGTGCCAGCTCACCAGGGACCCAAGAGACCCAGTACTTC. As protein: CASSPGTQETQYF. Combining the CDR3 with reference TRBV18 and TRBJ2-5 gives the whole variable domain NAGVMQNPRHLVRRRGQEARLRCSPMKGHSHVYWYRQLPEEGLKFMVYLQKENIIDESGMPKERFSAEFPKEGPSILRIQQVVRGDSAAYFCASSPGTQETQYFGPGTRLLVL.

The CDR3 DNA follows: TGCGCCAGCAGCCATGACGCGACAGGGCCCTACAATGAGCAGTTCTTC. As protein: CASSHDATGPYNEQFF. V usage is TRBV4-1 and J usage is TRBJ2-1, with 7 nucleotides matching TRBD1. Germline lookup yields CDR1 MGHRA and CDR2 YSYEKL. With 3 bases clipped from V and 2 bases from J, the junction kept 7 bases outside the gene matches. The CDR3 is 16 residues long.

This clone was seen a few times. The rearrangement joins TRBV29-1 to TRBJ2-6; D gene ambiguous. The germline V gene encodes CDR1 SQVTM and CDR2 ANQGSEA. The CDR3 contains 14 residues. Trimming took 4 bases from V and 5 from J, leaving 12 bases between them. CDR3 in DNA: TGCAGCGTTGCTCACCGAGGCTGGGCCAACGTCCTGACTTTC. As protein: CSVAHRGWANVLTF.

This chain links TRBV5-1 with TRBJ1-1; D perhaps matches TRBD1 (5 bases). Germline V gene sequence: CDR1 SGHRS, CDR2 YFSETQ. The CDR3 covers 14 residues. The germline V and J ends were trimmed by 4 bases and 4 bases, with 14 bases remaining between them. As DNA, the CDR3 is TGCGCCAGCAGCCAGGGCGGGGGAGGCACTGAAGCTTTCTTT. Amino acids: CASSQGGGGTEAFF.

The V gene is TRBV4-1, the J gene TRBJ2-7, with a weak D call TRBD1 (6 bases). Trimming left V 4 bases short and J 5 bases short, with 15 bases between. CDR1 MGHRA and CDR2 YSYEKL come from the germline V gene. CDR3 length: 14 residues. CDR3 amino acids: CASSPTPQGNEQYF. Here the CDR3 DNA reads TGCGCCAGCAGCCCCACACCCCAGGGGAACGAGCAGTACTTC.

J is TRBJ2-3 and V is TRBV6-5; D gene ambiguous. This CDR3 comprises 13 residues. The germline V gene encodes CDR1 MNHEY and CDR2 SVGAGI. V shed 5 bases and J shed 4 bases, with 10 bases lying between them. CDR3 amino acids: CASSQGKADTQYF. The CDR3 coding sequence is TGTGCCAGCAGTCAAGGAAAGGCAGATACGCAGTATTTT.

CDR3 region: CASSLNPGQVYEQYF. The CDR3 DNA reads as TGCGCCAGCAGCTTGAACCCGGGACAGGTATACGAGCAGTACTTC. The V gene is TRBV5-1, the J gene TRBJ2-7, with 8 bases aligning to TRBD1. The junction had 7 bases not matched to a gene; V was cut back by 1 base and J by 4 bases. Germline values: CDR1 SGHRS, CDR2 YFSETQ. The CDR3 has 15 residues.

The chain is built from TRBV30 and TRBJ2-2; D unresolved. Trimming stripped 0 bases from V and 2 bases from J, with 10 bases between. This CDR3 is 15 amino acids long. The germline V gene encodes CDR1 GTSNPN and CDR2 SVGIG (reference sequence). The CDR3 DNA is TGTGCCTGGAGTGTAAAGGCAGGAAACACCGGGGAGCTGTTTTTT. Translating gives CAWSVKAGNTGELFF.

V gene TRBV6-5 combines with J gene TRBJ2-7, with D unclear. Trimming shortened V by 2 bases and J by 3 bases, and 17 bases separated the two germline ends. Germline V gene data show CDR1 as MNHEY and CDR2 as SVGAGI. CDR3 length: 16 residues. As DNA, the CDR3 is TGTGCCAGCAGTTACCGCGGAGCCGGAAGGGTCTACGAGCAGTACTTC. Protein: CASSYRGAGRVYEQYF.

The chain combines TRBV10-2 with TRBJ1-2, with 7 bases that match TRBD1. This CDR3 contains 13 residues. V shed 4 bases and J 4 bases; nucleotides not matched to a gene: 3. CDR1 is WSHSY, CDR2 SAAADI, per germline. The CDR3: CASSAPGGYGYTF. CDR3 coding DNA: TGCGCCAGCAGTGCTCCAGGGGGCTATGGCTACACCTTC.

The chain employs TRBV6-1 and TRBJ1-1; TRBD1 aligns across 7 bases. Germline-derived CDR1 and CDR2 are MNHNS and SASEGT. The CDR3 length is 15 residues. The V segment lost 4 bases and the J segment 4 bases; nucleotides outside the gene matches: 9. The CDR3 DNA sequence: TGTGCCAGCAGTGCAGTACAGGGGATGGGCACTGAAGCTTTCTTT. As protein: CASSAVQGMGTEAFF.

V gene TRBV6-5 combines with J gene TRBJ1-1; the D is unclear. Looked up from germline, CDR1 is MNHEY and CDR2 is SVGAGI. The CDR3 is made up of 12 amino acids. V shed 6 bases and J shed 0 bases, with 5 bases lying between them. CDR3 coding DNA: TGTGCCAGCAGGGCGGTGAACACTGAAGCTTTCTTT. Its protein product is CASRAVNTEAFF.

The chain joins TRBV19 to TRBJ2-2; D is perhaps TRBD1 (6 bases). Germline-derived CDR1 and CDR2 are LNHDA and SQIVND (reference sequence). The CDR3 runs 14 residues. Deletions cut 7 bases from V and 5 bases from J, with 14 bases between. In nucleotides, the CDR3 is TGTGCCAGTATTAGTCCAGGGGATACCGGGGAGCTGTTTTTT. It encodes CASISPGDTGELFF. Using reference TRBV19 and TRBJ2-2 for the parts outside the CDR3, the full variable domain is DGGITQSPKYLFRKEGQNVTLSCEQNLNHDAMYWYRQDPGQGLRLIYYSQIVNDFQKGDIAEGYSVSREKKESFPLTVTSAQKNPTAFYLCASISPGDTGELFFGEGSRLTVL.

The chain recombines TRBV5-1 with TRBJ1-1, with D possibly being TRBD1 (5 bases). Germline V CDR1 and CDR2: SGHRS, YFSETQ. This CDR3 has 14 residues. Deletions cut 4 bases from V and 1 base from J, with 11 bases between. CDR3 residues: CASSAMTENTEAFF. The CDR3 bases are TGCGCCAGCAGCGCCATGACAGAGAACACTGAAGCTTTCTTT.

The V call is TRBV14, the J call TRBJ2-1, with 11 positions matching TRBD2. There are 15 residues in the CDR3. The trim removed 2 bases at V and 9 bases at J, leaving 6 bases unmatched. The germline V gene has CDR1 SGHDN and CDR2 FVKESK. The CDR3 coding sequence is TGTGCCAGCAGCCAATGTGCTAGCGGGGGGTGTGAGCAGTTCTTC. Translated: CASSQCASGGCEQFF.

This chain links TRBV30 with TRBJ2-5; TRBD2 matches at 12 bases. This CDR3 region has 15 residues. Germline assignment: CDR1 GTSNPN and CDR2 SVGIG (reference sequence). V shed 1 base and J 5 bases; nucleotides not matched to a gene: 5. The CDR3 DNA sequence: TGTGCCTGGAGTGGACTAGCGGGGGTGGGGGAGACCCAGTACTTC. Translation gives CAWSGLAGVGETQYF.

This clone was counted between two and nine times. The chain employs TRBV29-1 and TRBJ1-2, with unresolved D. This CDR3 region has 12 residues. Deletions cut 4 bases from V and 0 bases from J, with 6 bases between. CDR1 SQVTM and CDR2 ANQGSEA come from the germline V gene. Here the CDR3 reads CSVATSNYGYTF. The CDR3, as DNA: TGCAGCGTTGCGACATCTAACTATGGCTACACCTTC.

This clone was seen at least ten times. This sequence joins TRBV7-2 and TRBJ2-1; D is perhaps TRBD2 (6 bases). V was pared by 4 bases and J by 4 bases, with 11 bases between. CDR1 SGHTA and CDR2 FQGNSA come from the germline V gene. The CDR3 sequence is 14 residues long. The CDR3 DNA sequence: TGTGCCAGCAGCTCCGGACTAACATACAATGAGCAGTTCTTC. Protein sequence: CASSSGLTYNEQFF. The complete variable domain, with remaining parts taken from reference TRBV7-2 and TRBJ2-1, reads GAGVSQSPSNKVTEKGKDVELRCDPISGHTALYWYRQSLGQGLEFLIYFQGNSAPDKSGLPSDRFSAERTGGSVSTLTIQRTQQEDSAVYLCASSSGLTYNEQFFGPGTRLTVL.

CDR3 DNA sequence: TGCAGCGTTGAAACGACAGGGGGGACCGGGGAGCTGTTTTTT. It yields the protein CSVETTGGTGELFF. The V gene is TRBV29-1, the J gene TRBJ2-2; TRBD1 matches 9 bases. Germline V gene lookup returns CDR1 SQVTM and CDR2 ANQGSEA. This CDR3 has 14 amino acids. V lost 2 bases, J lost 5 bases, and 3 bases stayed unmatched.

The chain uses TRBV30 and TRBJ2-1; 10 nucleotides match TRBD2. From germline, CDR1 is GTSNPN and CDR2 SVGIG (reference sequence). The CDR3 covers 14 residues. The trim removed 0 bases at V and 13 bases at J, leaving 9 bases unmatched. The CDR3 DNA follows: TGTGCCTGGAGTGTGAGGCTAGCGGGGGATATTCAGTTCTTC. It is translated as CAWSVRLAGDIQFF.

This clone was recorded a few times. This chain connects TRBV5-1 to TRBJ1-1; a weak D match, TRBD1 (6 bases). The germline gives CDR1 SGHRS, CDR2 YFSETQ. This CDR3 region has 14 residues. The germline V and J ends were trimmed by 4 bases and 3 bases, with 13 bases remaining between them. The CDR3 protein is CASSPLGGHTEAFF. As DNA, the CDR3 is TGCGCCAGCAGCCCCTTGGGGGGCCACACTGAAGCTTTCTTT.

This clone has at least ten counts. This chain joins TRBV14 and TRBJ2-2; no reliable D call. The CDR3 length is 13 residues. Germline CDR1 SGHDN, CDR2 FVKESK. Between the trimmed V and J ends, which lost 3 bases and 4 bases, there was a span of 6 bases. DNA for the CDR3: TGTGCCAGCAGCCATACCGTCACCGGGGAGCTGTTTTTT. This encodes CASSHTVTGELFF.

This chain connects TRBV6-5 to TRBJ2-7, with 10 positions matching TRBD2. Germline V CDR1 and CDR2: MNHEY, SVGAGI. The CDR3 extends over 14 amino acids. The V gene end was trimmed by 5 bases and the J gene end by 5 bases; junction bases not matched to a gene: 6. CDR3 sequence reads: CASSIVAGGHEQYF. Written as DNA, the CDR3 is TGTGCCAGCAGTATCGTAGCGGGGGGTCACGAGCAGTACTTC.

This clone was seen only a few times. Other DNA sequences from this sample encode an identical CDR3 as well. V and J are TRBV29-1 and TRBJ2-3, with D unclear. V lost 4 bases and J lost 4, with 6 bases in between. Looked up from germline, CDR1 is SQVTM and CDR2 is ANQGSEA. CDR3 length: 11 residues. As DNA, the CDR3 is TGCAGCGTTGGTGAGTCAGATACGCAGTATTTT. This sequence encodes CSVGESDTQYF.

This clone turned up a few times. CDR3 sequence reads: CASSVEDRGGYTF. The CDR3 coding sequence is TGTGCCAGCAGCGTAGAGGACAGGGGTGGCTACACCTTC. The chain couples TRBV9 to TRBJ1-2; 9 bases agree with TRBD1. The length of the CDR3 is 13 residues. With 0 bases clipped from V and 7 bases from J, the junction kept 1 base outside the gene matches. Germline V gene lookup returns CDR1 SGDLS and CDR2 YYNGEE. Combining the CDR3 with reference TRBV9 and TRBJ1-2 gives the whole variable domain DSGVTQTPKHLITATGQRVTLRCSPRSGDLSVYWYQQSLDQGLQFLIQYYNGEERAKGNILERFSAQQFPDLHSELNLSSLELGDSALYFCASSVEDRGGYTFGSGTRLTVV.

The chain joins TRBV7-2 to TRBJ1-2; D uncertain. CDR3 length: 14 residues. Trimming left V 5 bases short and J 3 bases short, with 13 bases between. Looked up from germline, CDR1 is SGHTA and CDR2 is FQGNSA. This chain's CDR3 is CASSRGGSHYGYTF. The CDR3 bases are TGTGCCAGCAGCCGCGGAGGGAGTCACTATGGCTACACCTTC.

The rearrangement uses TRBV7-2 and TRBJ1-2; the D is unclear. This CDR3 is 15 amino acids long. CDR1 and CDR2 from the germline V gene are SGHTA and FQGNSA. V lost 2 bases to trimming and J lost 5 bases, with 15 bases between them. CDR3 bases: TGTGCCAGCAGCTTATGGAAGGGCCCAGATTATGGCTACACCTTC. Amino acid sequence: CASSLWKGPDYGYTF.

The chain uses TRBV20-1 and TRBJ1-1; D might be TRBD1 (5 bases). The CDR3 sequence is 11 residues long. Per germline, CDR1 DFQATT and CDR2 SNEGSKA (reference sequence). CDR3 protein: CRSQGNTEAFF. The DNA for the CDR3 is TGCAGAAGCCAGGGGAACACTGAAGCTTTCTTT.

The chain is built from TRBV19 and TRBJ1-6; 9 bases line up with TRBD1. Germline V gives CDR1 LNHDA, CDR2 SQIVND (reference sequence). Losses at the gene ends were 5 bases for V and 9 bases for J; bases not matched to a gene: 5. The CDR3 length is 14 residues. CDR3 loop: CASSAGQGGSPLHF. DNA for the CDR3: TGTGCCAGTAGTGCGGGACAGGGCGGTTCACCCCTCCACTTT. Full variable domain (rest looked up from reference TRBV19 and TRBJ1-6): DGGITQSPKYLFRKEGQNVTLSCEQNLNHDAMYWYRQDPGQGLRLIYYSQIVNDFQKGDIAEGYSVSREKKESFPLTVTSAQKNPTAFYLCASSAGQGGSPLHFGNGTRLTVT.

A few counts support this clone. The chain has TRBV9 and TRBJ1-2, with a possible D match to TRBD1 (5 bases). The CDR3 contains 14 residues. Trimming took off 2 bases at V and 5 bases at J, with 13 bases between the two ends. Looked up from germline, CDR1 is SGDLS and CDR2 is YYNGEE. This chain's CDR3 is CASSVRDGPYGYTF. Here the CDR3 DNA reads TGTGCCAGCAGCGTCCGGGACGGGCCATATGGCTACACCTTC. The complete variable domain, with remaining parts taken from reference TRBV9 and TRBJ1-2, reads DSGVTQTPKHLITATGQRVTLRCSPRSGDLSVYWYQQSLDQGLQFLIQYYNGEERAKGNILERFSAQQFPDLHSELNLSSLELGDSALYFCASSVRDGPYGYTFGSGTRLTVV.

The chain combines TRBV30 with TRBJ2-7; the D gene is possibly TRBD1 (5 bases). The CDR3 runs 11 residues. Per germline, CDR1 GTSNPN and CDR2 SVGIG (reference sequence). The V end was cut by 2 bases, the J end by 6 bases, with 8 bases between. CDR3 amino acids: CAWSSQGEQYF. CDR3 nucleotide sequence: TGTGCCTGGAGTTCCCAGGGCGAGCAGTACTTC.

The chain has TRBV6-1 and TRBJ2-3; weak D call: TRBD2 (6 bases). V was cut by 8 bases and J by 0 bases, with 12 bases left in between. CDR1 and CDR2 (germline): MNHNS, SASEGT. The CDR3 has 14 residues. The CDR3 coding sequence is TGTGCCAGCTTAAGCGGGTATAGCACAGATACGCAGTATTTT. Amino acids: CASLSGYSTDTQYF.